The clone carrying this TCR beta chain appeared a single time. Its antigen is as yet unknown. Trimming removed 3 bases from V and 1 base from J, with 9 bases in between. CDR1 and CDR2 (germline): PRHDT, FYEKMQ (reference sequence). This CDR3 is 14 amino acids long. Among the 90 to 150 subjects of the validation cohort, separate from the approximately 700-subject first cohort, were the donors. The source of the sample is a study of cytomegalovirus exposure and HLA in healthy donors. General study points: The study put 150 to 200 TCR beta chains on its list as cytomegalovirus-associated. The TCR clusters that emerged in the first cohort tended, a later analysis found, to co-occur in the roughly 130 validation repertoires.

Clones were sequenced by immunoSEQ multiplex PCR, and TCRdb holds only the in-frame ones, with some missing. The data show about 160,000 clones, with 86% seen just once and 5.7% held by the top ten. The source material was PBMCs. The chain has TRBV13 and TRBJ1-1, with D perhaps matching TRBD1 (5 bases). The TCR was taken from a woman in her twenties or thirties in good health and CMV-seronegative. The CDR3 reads CASSFSGTNTEAFF. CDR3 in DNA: TGTGCCAGCAGCTTCTCAGGGACGAACACTGAAGCTTTCTTT.